These 18 T cell receptor beta chains were all obtained from the same sample, sequenced in a study of blood T cells in healthy people across ages. Using a J-beta primer mix together with a sample-barcoded 5' primer, a second PCR was run for about 6 to 11 cycles. MiXCR, run by TCRdb on the 5' RACE reads, gives a single entry per CDR3 protein. Of 2 million or so distinct CDR3 sequences in the sample, around half were seen once. Material: blood. These TCRs come from a middle-aged woman in good health.

This chain links TRBV6-2 or TRBV6-3 with TRBJ2-1; D possibly corresponds to TRBD1 (6 bases). Trimming stripped 2 bases from V and 7 bases from J, with 9 bases between. CDR1 MNHEY and CDR2 SVGEGT come from the germline V gene. The CDR3 is 13 residues long. The CDR3 sequence: CASSYIRGNEQFF. Written as DNA, the CDR3 is TGTGCCAGCAGTTACATCAGGGGTAATGAGCAGTTCTTC.

This clonotype was counted between two and nine times. The rearrangement links TRBV20-1 to TRBJ2-3; TRBD1 aligns across 7 bases. This CDR3 contains 15 residues. The junction had 14 bases not matched to a gene; V was cut back by 5 bases and J by 6 bases. Germline CDR1 DFQATT, CDR2 SNEGSKA (reference sequence). The CDR3 region is CSARPNRGAVDTQYF. In nucleotides, the CDR3 is TGCAGTGCTCGCCCCAACAGGGGAGCGGTCGATACGCAGTATTTT.

This clonotype is a singleton in its sample. The J gene is TRBJ1-2, the V gene TRBV3-1; TRBD1 matches 9 bases. The CDR3 sequence is 13 residues long. Losses at the gene ends were 6 bases for V and 6 bases for J; bases not matched to a gene: 5. Germline V lookup: CDR1 LGHDT, CDR2 YNNKEL (reference sequence). CDR3 in DNA: TGTGCCAGCAGGCCGGGACAGGGTCATGGCTACACCTTC. This translates into CASRPGQGHGYTF.

This clonotype was detected ten times or more. The CDR3, as DNA: TGCAGCGTTGAGGAAGAGACCCAGTACTTC. Amino acid sequence: CSVEEETQYF. The genes are TRBV29-1 and TRBJ2-5; D uncertain. V lost 3 bases and J 3 bases, leaving 2 bases between the germline ends. The CDR3 has 10 amino acids. Germline values: CDR1 SQVTM, CDR2 ANQGSEA.

On this clonotype itself: The missing conserved phenylalanine or tryptophan at the end of this CDR3 makes a read error likely. The chain uses TRBV5-5 and TRBJ1-2; TRBD1 might be the D (5 bases). This CDR3 has 14 amino acids. Germline V gene data show CDR1 as SGHKS and CDR2 as YYEKEE (reference sequence). The germline V and J ends were trimmed by 0 bases and 7 bases, with 13 bases remaining between them. CDR3 in DNA: TGTGCCAGCAGCTTGGAGCGGGGACCTGGTGGCTACACCATC. Its translation is CASSLERGPGGYTI.

The V and J genes are TRBV10-3 and TRBJ1-2, with 9 bases fitting TRBD1. Germline V gene data show CDR1 as ENHRY and CDR2 as SYGVKD. The CDR3 sequence is 13 residues long. The J segment lost 3 bases and the V segment lost 6 bases, leaving 2 bases of the junction unmatched. CDR3 in amino acids: CAISRDRDYGYTF. DNA of the CDR3: TGTGCCATCAGCCGGGACAGGGACTATGGCTACACCTTC.

This chain uses TRBV6-2 or TRBV6-3 with TRBJ2-3; 11 positions agree with TRBD1. The germline CDR1 and CDR2 sequences are MNHEY and SVGEGT. V lost 5 bases to trimming and J lost 5 bases; unmatched junction nucleotides: 9. This CDR3 contains 16 residues. The CDR3 sequence: CASSPGQGAFGDTQYF. CDR3 nucleotides: TGTGCCAGCAGTCCCGGACAGGGGGCATTTGGAGATACGCAGTATTTT.

The chain links TRBV3-1 to TRBJ1-2; maybe TRBD1 (6 bases). Trimming took off 1 base at V and 1 base at J, with 13 bases between the two ends. Germline values: CDR1 LGHDT, CDR2 YNNKEL (reference sequence). The CDR3 is made up of 16 amino acids. CDR3 protein: CASSQVEGVGNYGYTF. The CDR3 DNA follows: TGTGCCAGCAGCCAAGTAGAGGGGGTCGGTAACTATGGCTACACCTTC.

The chain links TRBV9 to TRBJ2-1, with 7 bases aligning to TRBD2. The CDR3 is 16 residues long. Germline CDR1 is SGDLS and CDR2 is YYNGEE. V dropped 0 bases and J dropped 6; count of bases not matched to a gene: 9. The CDR3 DNA sequence: TGTGCCAGCAGCGTAGCCCCCGGGGAGCGGGGCAATGAGCAGTTCTTC. Its protein product is CASSVAPGERGNEQFF.

This clonotype was picked up a small number of times. The genes are TRBV4-1 and TRBJ1-6; TRBD1 matches at 8 bases. J gave up 6 bases and V 5 bases, and 3 bases lay outside the gene matches. In germline, CDR1 is MGHRA, CDR2 YSYEKL. This CDR3 has 14 amino acids. The CDR3 spells CASSGQGLNSPLHF. The CDR3 coding sequence is TGCGCCAGCAGCGGACAGGGCCTTAATTCACCCCTCCACTTT.

This rearrangement joins TRBV7-9 to TRBJ1-1; D not resolved. V was clipped by 1 base and J by 10 bases, with 13 bases between them. CDR1 and CDR2 from the germline V gene are SEHNR and FQNEAQ (reference sequence). CDR3 size: 13 residues. CDR3 nucleotide sequence: TGTGCCAGCAGCTTAGAAGGTGGAACAACAGCTTTCTTT. It specifies CASSLEGGTTAFF.

This chain connects TRBV10-3 to TRBJ1-6, with TRBD1 as a possible D gene (5 bases). The CDR3 is made up of 15 amino acids. The V gene lost 6 bases and the J gene lost 5 bases, with 14 bases spanning the gap. Per germline, CDR1 ENHRY and CDR2 SYGVKD. The CDR3 protein is CAIREGGGNNSPLHF. The CDR3 nucleotides are TGTGCCATCAGGGAAGGTGGGGGGAATAATTCACCCCTCCACTTT.

V and J are TRBV28 and TRBJ2-3; 8 positions match TRBD2. CDR1 MDHEN and CDR2 SYDVKM come from the germline V gene. V lost 2 bases to trimming and J lost 2 bases; unmatched junction nucleotides: 6. This CDR3 is 16 amino acids long. DNA for the CDR3: TGTGCCAGCAGTTTAAGAGGGACTAGAAACACAGATACGCAGTATTTT. This sequence encodes CASSLRGTRNTDTQYF.

This chain links TRBV19 with TRBJ2-7; D might be TRBD2 (6 bases). The closer fit of TRBJ2-5 to the DNA end suggests the J call may be wrong. The CDR3 runs 14 residues. CDR1 is LNHDA and CDR2 is SQIVND in the germline V gene (reference sequence). Written as DNA, the CDR3 is TGTGCCAGTAGTATAGCGACGGGGAGGGAGACCCAGTACTTC. This encodes CASSIATGRETQYF.

The V and J genes are TRBV5-5 and TRBJ2-5; 8 positions agree with TRBD1. Trimming took 5 bases from V and 11 from J; bases not matched to a gene: 11. The V gene's germline CDR1 is SGHKS and CDR2 YYEKEE (reference sequence). The CDR3 consists of 13 residues. The CDR3 is CASRQTGALEQYF. CDR3 DNA: TGTGCCAGCAGACAGACAGGGGCTTTGGAGCAGTACTTC.

This clonotype was picked up a small number of times. V usage is TRBV7-2 and J usage is TRBJ2-5, with a possible D match to TRBD1 (6 bases). This CDR3 has 15 amino acids. V gave up 1 base and J gave up 4 bases, with 13 bases separating them. CDR1 and CDR2 (germline): SGHTA, FQGNSA. The CDR3 spells CASSLGPRGGETQYF. The CDR3, as DNA: TGTGCCAGCAGCTTAGGTCCCCGAGGGGGAGAGACCCAGTACTTC.

This clonotype was observed a handful of times. The rearrangement joins TRBV5-1 to TRBJ1-1; D is ambiguous. Germline V gene sequence: CDR1 SGHRS, CDR2 YFSETQ. CDR3 size: 14 residues. V was clipped by 4 bases and J by 1 base, with 11 bases between them. This CDR3 is CASSGGWENTEAFF. The CDR3 nucleotides read TGCGCCAGCAGCGGTGGTTGGGAGAACACTGAAGCTTTCTTT.

The rearrangement links TRBV4-1 to TRBJ2-1; the match to TRBD2 covers 12 bases. The CDR3 consists of 19 residues. The germline V gene encodes CDR1 MGHRA and CDR2 YSYEKL. V lost 7 bases and J lost 7; bases outside the gene matches: 20. The CDR3 DNA reads TGCGCCAGCAACCAGCTCCCCTCCGTCACTAGCGGGGGGAAGAATGAGCAGTTCTTC. Translation: CASNQLPSVTSGGKNEQFF.